These 9 T cell receptor beta chains were sequenced from one sample in a study of human T cells and chemical hapten exposure. One entry per CDR3 protein results from TCRdb running MiXCR on the RACE reads. The top ten clones hold 2.5% to 3.5% of a sample with roughly 100,000 distinct CDR3 sequences, approximately 9% of them seen once. Time point denoted: healthy volunteer bleed at 2 weeks. It was from unfractionated whole blood that total RNA was extracted. Sequencing was done on a sample of whole blood. The receptors derive from a female donor in good health. Some clones in this sample may be carry-over from other donors' samples.

This clonotype was seen more than once but under ten times. V usage is TRBV27 and J usage is TRBJ2-3, with D possibly TRBD2 on 5 matching bases. Germline loops: CDR1 MNHEY, CDR2 SMNVEV (reference sequence). CDR3 length: 11 residues. With 8 bases removed from V and 8 bases from J, the gap between germline ends came to 11 bases. CDR3 sequence: CASRWSGTQYF. In DNA, the CDR3 is TGTGCCAGCCGCTGGAGCGGTACGCAGTATTTT.

The chain combines TRBV27 with TRBJ2-1; 12 nucleotides match TRBD2. The CDR3 sequence is 17 residues long. The germline V gene has CDR1 MNHEY and CDR2 SMNVEV (reference sequence). The V and J ends lost 0 bases and 2 bases, in that order; junction bases with no gene match: 2. CDR3 sequence (DNA): TGTGCCAGCAGTTTATCCACTAGCGGGAGGACCTACAATGAGCAGTTCTTC. Translating it yields CASSLSTSGRTYNEQFF.

The chain joins TRBV9 to TRBJ2-1, with a tentative D call TRBD2 (6 bases). Per germline, CDR1 SGDLS and CDR2 YYNGEE. The germline V and J ends were trimmed by 4 bases and 0 bases, with 20 bases remaining between them. The CDR3 is made up of 18 amino acids. The CDR3: CASSPPSPTSYSYNEQFF. CDR3 nucleotide sequence: TGTGCCAGCAGCCCCCCGAGCCCCACTAGCTACTCCTACAATGAGCAGTTCTTC.

This clonotype showed up many times. For the CDR3, the DNA is TGCAGCACTGGGGCGGGGATGAACACTGAAGCTTTCTTT. This sequence encodes CSTGAGMNTEAFF. The chain links TRBV29-1 to TRBJ1-1; the D gene is possibly TRBD1 (5 bases). V lost 8 bases and J 0 bases, leaving 13 bases between the germline ends. The germline V gene has CDR1 SQVTM and CDR2 ANQGSEA. The CDR3 is 13 residues long.

The chain couples TRBV19 to TRBJ2-2; D perhaps matches TRBD2 (6 bases). Trimming removed 4 bases from V and 1 base from J, with 16 bases in between. This CDR3 comprises 17 residues. Germline V lookup: CDR1 LNHDA, CDR2 SQIVND (reference sequence). In nucleotides, the CDR3 is TGTGCCAGTAGTACGAAGGGACTTTCCCAGAACACCGGGGAGCTGTTTTTT. Its protein product is CASSTKGLSQNTGELFF.

This clonotype was seen many times. The V call is TRBV12-3 or TRBV12-4, the J call TRBJ1-4; no definite D call. With 2 bases removed from V and 0 bases from J, the gap between germline ends came to 13 bases. This CDR3 is built from 17 residues. CDR3 loop: CASSLTSTAATNEKLFF. The CDR3 bases are TGTGCCAGCAGTTTAACTTCGACGGCTGCAACTAATGAAAAACTGTTTTTT.

About this clonotype: This may be a read error, as it is one base from a much larger clone. V is TRBV2 and J is TRBJ1-4; TRBD1 agrees at 10 bases. The CDR3 has 14 residues. Trimming took 7 bases from V and 6 from J; bases not matched to a gene: 5. CDR1 SNHLY and CDR2 FYNNEI come from the germline V gene. The CDR3 here is CASNSGTGDEKLFF. The CDR3 nucleotides are TGTGCCAGCAACTCCGGGACAGGGGATGAAAAACTGTTTTTT.

This clonotype was counted a few times. The chain employs TRBV4-2 and TRBJ2-1; 12 positions agree with TRBD2. Losses at the gene ends were 0 bases for V and 8 bases for J; bases not matched to a gene: 5. This CDR3 is 16 amino acids long. Germline V gene data show CDR1 as LGHNA and CDR2 as YNFKEQ. The CDR3 here is CASSQDLAGGPYEQFF. The DNA for the CDR3 is TGTGCCAGCAGCCAAGATCTAGCGGGAGGGCCCTATGAGCAGTTCTTC.

V usage is TRBV30 and J usage is TRBJ1-1; D gene ambiguous. Deletions cut 4 bases from V and 3 bases from J, with 12 bases between. This CDR3 contains 13 residues. Germline CDR1 GTSNPN, CDR2 SVGIG (reference sequence). The CDR3 DNA sequence: TGTGCCTGGACTGGTTCATGGGACACTGAAGCTTTCTTT. Protein product: CAWTGSWDTEAFF.